The TCR beta chain described here comes from a study of neoadjuvant anti-PD-1 for oral cavity cancer. This table comes from immunoSEQ multiplex PCR, and its TCRdb copy is limited to in-frame clones, with some not included. Among about 72,000 clones, about 83% were seen once, and the ten largest hold 3% to 3.5%. Germline V gives CDR1 MNHEY, CDR2 SVGAGI. The CDR3 runs 14 residues. Unmatched junction bases numbered 5, after V lost 7 bases and J lost 10 bases. This TCR was sampled from a person aged 35 to 85 with oral cavity squamous cell carcinoma. This rearrangement joins TRBV6-5 to TRBJ1-6, with 12 positions matching TRBD1. The specimen was PBMCs, collected before nivolumab (anti-PD-1) treatment. DNA of the CDR3: TGTGCCAGCAAAGCCGGGACAGGGGGCTCACCCCTCCACTTT. Residues: CASKAGTGGSPLHF.